This T cell receptor (beta chain) was profiled in a study of T-cell memory formation after mild COVID-19. CDR3 length: 12 amino acids. V was shortened by 7 bases and J by 6 bases, with 14 bases between the two germline ends. Germline assignment: CDR1 SGHKS and CDR2 YYEKEE (reference sequence). In TCRdb, the 5' RACE reads were re-called with MiXCR into one record per CDR3 protein. This table has around 420,000 distinct CDR3 sequences, around 24% appearing once. The sample taken for sequencing was PBMCs or a T cell subset sorted from them (not recorded which). J is TRBJ2-7 and V is TRBV5-5; D remains ambiguous. This clonotype originated in an adult woman who had mild COVID-19 (a few samples of this study predate the infection). Cell type and time point are not known. The CDR3 bases are TGTGCCAGCGGGCAGGAAATCCGCGAGCAGTACTTC. Translation: CASGQEIREQYF. Combining the CDR3 with reference TRBV5-5 and TRBJ2-7 gives the whole variable domain DAGVTQSPTHLIKTRGQQVTLRCSPISGHKSVSWYQQVLGQGPQFIFQYYEKEERGRGNFPDRFSARQFPNYSSELNVNALLLGDSALYLCASGQEIREQYFGPGTRLTVT.